This T cell receptor beta chain was documented in a study of T cell responses to AZD1222 COVID-19 vaccine. Germline V lookup: CDR1 LNHNV, CDR2 YYDKDF (reference sequence). The CDR3 runs 16 residues. Trimming removed 5 bases from V and 7 bases from J, with 18 bases in between. Measured with immunoSEQ multiplex PCR; TCRdb has only the in-frame clones, and not every one. The table shows some 180,000 clones, with approximately 94% occurring only once. Sequencing was performed on peripheral blood, taken 28 days after the second dose of the MenACWY control vaccine. V is TRBV15 and J is TRBJ1-6; no reliable D call. This sequence was found in an adult who received the MenACWY meningococcal vaccine as a control. CDR3 protein: CATSRRDRVWNSPLHF. The CDR3 nucleotides are TGTGCCACCAGCCGCAGAGATAGGGTCTGGAATTCACCCCTCCACTTT.